The T cell receptor beta chain described here comes from a study of blood T cell repertoires in COVID-19. Between the trimmed V and J ends, which lost 6 bases and 8 bases, there was a span of 16 bases. Germline V CDR1 and CDR2: MNHEY, SVGAGI. The CDR3 totals 14 residues. Produced via immunoSEQ multiplex PCR; TCRdb's table is partial and in-frame only. The sample carries tens of thousands of clones, about 92% recorded once. V and J are TRBV6-5 and TRBJ1-4; maybe TRBD1 (6 bases). Sequenced sample: peripheral blood. This receptor was obtained from a man aged 18-30 years with COVID-19, enrolled during active disease. The CDR3 sequence: CASRQGQLGEKLFF. CDR3 sequence (DNA): TGTGCCAGCAGACAGGGACAACTGGGCGAAAAACTGTTTTTT.